This entry concerns a single T cell receptor beta chain. Its antigen is unknown. Base qualities are not at hand, and no much larger clone is one base apart. The same CDR3 arises from other DNA sequences in this sample as well. This sample was taken from a study of shared clonotypes between healthy human individuals (TCRdb year 2020). Notes on the research overall: A few men and a couple of women, aged 18 to 49 years, made up the cohort. Leukapheresis yielded between about 0.9 and 10 billion PBMCs per donor. To increase sequencing depth and limit assay-specific biases, TCR repertoire library preparation and sequencing were carried out by different laboratories using diverse techniques. Per donor, three plates each were used for CD4 naive and CD4 memory, two for CD8 naive, and one for CD8 memory. The study deeply sequenced blood TCR repertoires of several healthy adults to estimate repertoire size and the extent of clonotype sharing between individuals. The study at large found these results: Compared with non-shared clonotypes, the clonotypes found in all four sorted-subset donors had higher generation probabilities. Only blood was sampled, and tissue TCR repertoires likely differ from those in blood. Because the study included a small number of donors, the genetic and exposure-history diversity represented was limited. Rarefaction of sorted-subset datasets indicated incomplete sequencing despite the large sequencing depth. When a few donors were compared, the shared fraction of clonotypes was about 5.5% for naive CD4, roughly 3.3% for naive CD8, roughly 2.5% for memory CD4, and 0.35% to 0.4% for memory CD8. Naive subsets generally had larger estimated clonotype richness than memory subsets. Pairwise subsampling indicated that sequencing depth was expected to affect the degree of clonotype sharing among donors.

Trimmed from V: 2 bases; trimmed from J: 1 base; junction bases lacking a gene match: 3. CDR1 and CDR2 are read off the germline V gene as SGHTA and FQGNSA. Including the terminal cysteine and phenylalanine, the CDR3 comprises 16 residues. The kept DNA is CDR3 alone, 48 bases in frame from the first base. The donors were healthy, HIV-negative adults who had no recently reported acute infections or vaccinations. Only Caucasian adults living in Nashville, Tennessee, USA were represented among the donors. CD4+ T cells were enriched by magnetic negative selection; naive cells were then positively selected on CD45RA, and the negative fraction formed the memory subset. Blood was obtained by leukapheresis, after which PBMCs were separated by Ficoll-Histopaque density gradient centrifugation and cryopreserved in liquid nitrogen vapor phase. Purity and quantity of every magnetically sorted T cell population were checked by analytical flow cytometry. Genomic DNA was isolated from each sorted fraction and quantified by UV absorbance on a Nanodrop 2000c.

Using the deep immunoSEQ assay, TCR CDR3 regions were amplified from genomic DNA by multiplex PCR. Extracted genomic DNA from each cell subset was spread evenly across all wells of several immunoSEQ 96-well plates, with each plate serving as a replicate. For sorted subsets, about 200 ng genomic DNA, equal to 30,000 to 35,000 T cell genomes, was loaded into each replicate PCR. The purified libraries were quantified using a Qubit 3.0 fluorometer, sized with a Bioanalyzer 2100, and then quantified again using the KAPA Library Quantification kit. A separate single-read 150-cycle Illumina NextSeq 550 flow cell was used to sequence each immunoSEQ 96-well plate. Per the source publication's procedure: Because only junctional sequences without quality scores were contained in the immunoSEQ output, filtering matching that applied to full-length reads could not be performed. Sequences were annotated with PyIR, a Python wrapper for IgBLAST v1.9, and V/J genes and CDR3 were assigned using IMGT germline references. Reads were filtered out if the reads had weak V/J assignments (E-value above 1e-6), no CDR3, stop codons, out-of-frame junctions, or ambiguous translated residues. V3J clonotypes were defined as sequences sharing the same inferred V gene, J gene, and CDR3 amino acid sequence. The percentage overlap between two repertoires was calculated by dividing the number of shared unique clonotypes by the size of the smaller repertoire. RTK rarefaction, the Chao1 estimator, and Recon v2.1 estimates of unobserved clonotypes were used to assess repertoire richness. OLGA was used to compute generation probabilities for all TCRbeta clonotypes that the gDNA method yielded from a handful of donors. Not all clones reach the TCRdb copy of this immuneACCESS table, which keeps in-frame sequences only. Checked studies attribute under half of the gap to unresolved V genes and leave the rest unexplained. V and J calls and clone size come straight from that table; D and trimming were deduced from the DNA. A total of 2,500,000 or so clones appear in this sample, roughly 90% of them only once. Of the sample, about 0.41% is held by the ten largest clones.

This TCR was recovered from a man aged 18 to 30 in good health. Some clones in this sample may be carry-over from other donors' samples. Sequencing was performed on naive CD4+ T cells from PBMCs. Read against the paper, the sample's cell subset or site label means: CD45RA+ positively selected. The sequence joins TRBV7-2 to TRBJ2-2; a stretch of 8 junction bases matches TRBD1. For the CDR3, the sequence is CASSLLGTGNTGELFF. The DNA sequence follows: TGTGCCAGCAGCTTACTCGGGACAGGGAACACCGGGGAGCTGTTTTTT. Reference TRBV7-2 and TRBJ2-2 proteins supply the regions before and after the CDR3; the full variable domain is: GAGVSQSPSNKVTEKGKDVELRCDPISGHTALYWYRQSLGQGLEFLIYFQGNSAPDKSGLPSDRFSAERTGGSVSTLTIQRTQQEDSAVYLCASSLLGTGNTGELFFGEGSRLTVL.